This T cell receptor beta chain was obtained from a study of cytomegalovirus exposure and HLA in healthy donors (dated by TCRdb to about 2017). Some background on the complete study: In an earlier analysis of some 550 of the donors, around 290 Gb of sequence data and 90 million to 120 million unique TCR beta sequences from about 179 million T cells were reported. An early release that covered about 640 HLA-typed donors contained 250 to 350 gigabases of sequencing data and tens of millions of unique TCR sequences. Of the roughly 390 genotyped donors, approximately 82% fell in the genetic ancestry cluster associated with self-reported Caucasian donors. The study aimed to test whether cataloging public T cell receptors could reveal signatures of past pathogen exposure. The study profiled the T cell repertoires of 500 to 800 subjects by immunosequencing and related them to cytomegalovirus serostatus. A separate validation cohort of 100 to 150 different subjects was used in addition to the roughly 620-subject first cohort. To predict cytomegalovirus infection status, the study brought together high-throughput TCR immunosequencing, statistical association of individual TCRs with disease status, and machine learning. A later analysis re-analyzed previously published TCR beta repertoires from 550 to 700 donors and added high-resolution HLA genotyping to study TCR occurrence patterns. Rather than using new phenotypic data, the later analysis identified candidate immune exposures from TCR beta sequences and from how often those sequences occurred across donors. In an earlier analysis of 500 to 650 of the donors, high-throughput TCR beta sequencing was used to judge whether each TCR beta V gene segment behaved as functional or pseudogenic. Donor age, sex, ethnicity and CMV serostatus were compiled alongside the repertoire data. A later genetic analysis took genome-wide SNP genotypes for about 55% of the roughly 700 donors and used that subset as a discovery cohort. Every repertoire in the discovery cohort had been generated on one and the same sequencing platform. Both class I and class II loci were covered by HLA typing, at four-digit resolution. The number of typed donors differed by locus: about 620-640 for A, B, C, DRB1 and DQB1; approximately 530 for DQA1; around 580 for DPA1; and 400 to 480 for DPB1. Roughly 5 DR-DQ haplotypes were handled as single units for association and clustering because linkage in the cohort was strong. Among some 400 genotyped donors of the cohort, an average of approximately 230,000 unique TCR beta nucleotide sequences were sequenced per donor, roughly 20% of them non-productive.

Library construction relied on the immunoSEQ multiplex PCR assay. A mixture of 60 forward primers for TCR Vbeta segments and 13 reverse primers for TCR Jbeta segments was used in the multiplex PCR. The CDR3 region of rearranged TCR beta genes was amplified from genomic DNA by a multiplex PCR assay. Amplified TCR beta libraries were sequenced as 87-base-pair reads on the Illumina HiSeq System. The original pipeline was this. A later analysis tallied 80 million to 95 million unique TCR beta chains across the 666 repertoires, and some 10 million of those chains were shared by two or more donors. A nearest-neighbor algorithm error-corrected the raw reads and collapsed the reads into unique sequences, merging closely related sequences to remove PCR and sequencing errors. CDR3 sequences were aligned to IMGT reference sequences to assign V, D and J gene segments. For a sequence to be retained, a match of at least six nucleotides was required to both a V gene segment and a J gene segment. Rearrangements were classified as productive when the CDR3 lacked stop codons and remained in frame with V and J, and all other rearrangements were classified as non-productive. CDR3 was defined by IMGT convention, running from the second conserved V-encoded cysteine to the conserved J-encoded phenylalanine. The earlier analysis of roughly 590 of the donors excluded sequences that lacked an unambiguous match to a single V gene segment. In an earlier analysis of 450 to 700 of the donors, V segments were called functional above 56.7% productive rearrangements and were called segregating when the between-donor standard deviation exceeded 5%. A statistical classification framework was built for diagnosing cytomegalovirus status from the catalog of TCR beta chain sequences. V and J gene assignment, in a later analysis, came from comparing TCR nucleotide sequences with IMGT/GENE-DB human TR gene sequences. A later analysis assigned CDR3 sequences and most-parsimonious VDJ recombination scenarios with the TCRdist pipeline. In a later analysis, each TCR beta chain was defined by its CDR3 amino acid sequence together with its V-gene family, and reads without a unique V-gene family were excluded. A later analysis removed 592 highly shared, low-generation-probability nucleotide sequences to deal with suspected cross-contamination and a sequencing artifact. A later analysis calculated a clonal expansion index for each public chain from normalized within-repertoire ranks of inferred template counts. In a later analysis, generation probabilities were computed with a VDJ recombination model fitted to out-of-frame rearrangements, and the resulting probabilities were checked against IGoR. In a later analysis, hypergeometric tests were used to score TCR-TCR, TCR-HLA and TCR-CMV co-occurrence, with a repertoire-size bias correction applied to TCR pairs. False discovery rates were estimated in a later analysis by permuting HLA or CMV assignments 20 times. In a later analysis, co-occurring TCRs were grouped using DBSCAN, and TCRdist sequence similarity was added for clustering within HLA-allele-positive subsets. Repertoires with fewer than 30,000 or more than 120,000 public chains were left out of co-occurrence clustering, as were five repertoires with anomalous nucleotide sharing. Imported from immuneACCESS, the table was reduced by TCRdb to in-frame sequences with V and J called. These copies leave out some clones; in studies compared against another copy, an unresolved V gene accounts for under half, and the cause of the remainder is not known. V and J calls and clone size are copied from that table; D and trimming were computed from the DNA. A total of fewer than 110,000 clones appear in this sample, roughly 66% of them only once. 2.5% to 4% of the sample rests with the top ten.

Broader findings and caveats from the paper: Compared with the 666-donor mean, donors in an Asian-associated ancestry cluster had fewer N-insertions in productive TCRs, according to a later genetic analysis. For the cohort, immune exposure information was limited to CMV serostatus. In this cohort, only TCR beta chains were sequenced, and detectable features were limited by the absence of alpha or paired-chain data. The classifier was reported to diagnose cytomegalovirus status with high specificity and sensitivity in both the original cohort and the validation cohort. When HLA alleles, especially DR and DQ, strongly co-occurred, TCR associations were difficult to assign to individual alleles. In a later analysis, most CMV-associated TCR beta chains were found to appear HLA-restricted, with HLA associations seemingly driven largely by CMV exposure. The sequencing pipeline was judged likely to have produced a cluster of highly shared sequence variants as a technical artifact. A later analysis found that HLA-associated TCR beta chains were more clonally expanded and had lower generation probabilities than equally common non-associated chains. V-gene and J-gene trimming of TCR beta chains was associated with a missense DCLRE1C variant in a later genetic analysis, and the association was replicated in an independent cohort. An earlier analysis of approximately 540 of the donors showed that most TCR beta V segments appeared in productive rearrangements either about 90% or about 30% of the time, which broadly matched IMGT annotations. HLA typing was unavailable for some donors at each locus, so association tests used only the typed subset. Because counts were too low, under 20 rarely observed V segments, including chromosome 9 orphons, were left out of the earlier analysis of roughly 600 of the donors. In vitro tests confirmed that three of the cytomegalovirus-associated TCR beta chains recognize cytomegalovirus antigens. A later analysis reported that several top co-occurrence clusters appeared linked to parvovirus B19, influenza, CMV and Epstein-Barr virus. The study gave a list of roughly 150 TCR beta chains associated with cytomegalovirus. A further reported finding was that TCR beta sequences accurately predicted the HLA-A and HLA-B alleles for most subjects in the first cohort. Correlated functional status among segregating V segments might reflect linkage disequilibrium, but an unknown experimental factor could not be ruled out. The authors suggested that the approach could potentially be extended to other disease states and immunological phenotypes. Most TCR sequences were observed very rarely across donors, whereas some public TCRs were present in many individuals. At a false discovery rate of 0.05, a later analysis linked around 17,000 TCR beta sequences to specific HLA alleles. Presence/absence analyses assumed roughly uniform sequencing depth across donors, an assumption that may not hold. In a later analysis, TCR association rates were found to vary across HLA loci, with the most associated TCRs seen for DRB1 alleles and the fewest for HLA-C alleles.

The cohort was made up of hundreds of healthy bone marrow donors. At the time of sampling, all cohort members were nominally healthy, though unrecorded immune exposures were likely present. The donor was CMV seronegative and was included in the group of a few hundred seronegative cohort members. A peripheral blood sample was provided by each donor, and peripheral blood mononuclear cells were used for TCR beta sequencing. The Qiagen DNeasy Blood Extraction Kit was used to extract genomic DNA from the blood cell samples. This clone occurred a few times. This receptor's antigen is unknown. Base quality data are lacking; no much larger clone is found one base away. The clonotype originates from a woman between 50 and 59 years old in good health and CMV-seronegative. Sequencing used PBMCs.

The encoded CDR3 is CASSEFNYQPQHF. In nucleotides, the sequence is TGTGCCAGCAGTGAATTTAACTATCAGCCCCAGCATTTT. The chain couples TRBV6-1 to TRBJ1-5, with no confident D gene call. The V and J ends are trimmed by 2 bases and 5 bases, leaving 7 bases between them. In the germline V gene, CDR1 corresponds to MNHNS and CDR2 to SASEGT. Measured from the cysteine to the phenylalanine, the CDR3 is 13 residues long. The CDR3 DNA has 39 bases and is translated from base 1.